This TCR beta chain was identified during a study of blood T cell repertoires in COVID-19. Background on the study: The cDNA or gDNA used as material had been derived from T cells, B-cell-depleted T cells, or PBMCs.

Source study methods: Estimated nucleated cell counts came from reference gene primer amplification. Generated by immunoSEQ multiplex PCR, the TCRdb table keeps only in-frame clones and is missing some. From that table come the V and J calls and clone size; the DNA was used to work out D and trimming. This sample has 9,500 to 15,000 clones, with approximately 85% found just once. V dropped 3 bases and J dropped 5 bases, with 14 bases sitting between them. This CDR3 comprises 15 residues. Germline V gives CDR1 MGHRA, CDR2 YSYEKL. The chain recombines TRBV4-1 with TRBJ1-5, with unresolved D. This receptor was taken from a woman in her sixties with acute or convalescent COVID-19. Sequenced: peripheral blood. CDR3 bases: TGCGCCAGCAGCCAGTTGGGAGGGATTTATCAGCCCCAGCATTTT. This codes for CASSQLGGIYQPQHF.